The next 21 T cell receptor beta chains were all read from a single sample in a study of OX40 agonist ivuxolimab in advanced cancers. The library was made by the immunoSEQ multiplex PCR assay. Sourced from immuneACCESS, this table was stored by TCRdb with only in-frame sequences that have V and J called. A share of the clones is absent; for the studies checked, an unresolved V gene accounts for under half, and the remainder has no known explanation. This sample gives some 65,000 clones in total; roughly 81% of them show up just once. 1.6% of the sample is held by the ten biggest clonotypes. The sample was CD4+ or CD8+ T cells sorted from blood, taken in a trial of the OX40 agonist ivuxolimab. The receptors derive from an adult with an advanced solid tumor such as melanoma, head and neck, liver or kidney cancer.

This chain uses TRBV29-1 with TRBJ2-4, with 11 bases aligning to TRBD2. Germline CDR1 is SQVTM and CDR2 is ANQGSEA. The CDR3 runs to 16 residues. J gave up 7 bases and V 6 bases, and 14 bases lay outside the gene matches. DNA for the CDR3: TGCAGCGTGGGACTTTCACTAGCGGGGGCCCTCAACATTCAGTACTTC. It yields the protein CSVGLSLAGALNIQYF. Drawing the rest from reference TRBV29-1 and TRBJ2-4, the complete variable domain is SAVISQKPSRDICQRGTSLTIQCQVDSQVTMMFWYRQQPGQSLTLIATANQGSEATYESGFVIDKFPISRPNLTFSTLTVSNMSPEDSSIYLCSVGLSLAGALNIQYFGAGTRLSVL.

There are a few counts of this clone. The CDR3 is CASRPGPAIYGYTF. For the CDR3, the DNA is TGTGCCAGTAGGCCAGGCCCGGCGATATATGGCTACACCTTC. The chain uses TRBV19 and TRBJ1-2; unclear D gene. Germline CDR1 LNHDA, CDR2 SQIVND (reference sequence). The CDR3 loop spans 14 amino acids. Deletions cut 6 bases from V and 5 bases from J, with 16 bases between.

This clone has a handful of counts. The chain employs TRBV9 and TRBJ1-6, with D possibly TRBD1 on 5 matching bases. Trimming left V 2 bases short and J 10 bases short, with 16 bases between. CDR3 length: 15 amino acids. CDR1 is SGDLS and CDR2 is YYNGEE in the germline V gene. The DNA for the CDR3 is TGTGCCAGCAGCGTCCAAGGGGTCGTTAGGTCACCCCTCCACTTT. It encodes CASSVQGVVRSPLHF.

This chain connects TRBV18 to TRBJ2-3; D gene unclear. V was clipped by 4 bases and J by 1 base, with 6 bases between them. This CDR3 is 13 amino acids long. From germline, CDR1 is KGHSH and CDR2 LQKENI. The CDR3 is CASSHQGTDTQYF. CDR3 coding DNA: TGTGCCAGCTCACACCAGGGCACAGATACGCAGTATTTT.

This rearrangement joins TRBV10-1 to TRBJ2-7; 7 nucleotides agree with TRBD2. Germline assignment: CDR1 WNHNN and CDR2 SYGVQD (reference sequence). V dropped 2 bases and J dropped 2; count of bases not matched to a gene: 3. The CDR3 totals 14 residues. The CDR3 DNA follows: TGCGCCAGCAGTGAGACGGGGGGAACCTACGAGCAGTACTTC. It codes for CASSETGGTYEQYF.

V is TRBV23-1 and J is TRBJ2-3, with 7 bases identical to TRBD1. TRBV23-1 is labeled an ORF, and its function is uncertain. V gave up 4 bases and J gave up 2 bases; unmatched junction bases: 15. The CDR3 has 18 amino acids. CDR3 sequence: CASSPANAPKGATDTQYF. The CDR3 region has the DNA TGCGCCAGCAGTCCTGCAAATGCCCCGAAGGGGGCCACAGATACGCAGTATTTT.

This chain uses TRBV7-6 with TRBJ2-5; the D is unclear. Germline assignment: CDR1 SGHVS and CDR2 FNYEAQ. This CDR3 has 17 amino acids. Trimming removed 1 base from V and 2 bases from J, with 17 bases in between. In nucleotides, the CDR3 is TGTGCCAGCAGCTTAGGTCAACAGAGCTTCGGGCAAGAGACCCAGTACTTC. Protein: CASSLGQQSFGQETQYF.

For this clone: One base away lies a much larger clone, so this may be a sequencing read error. Other DNA sequences within the sample encode an identical CDR3. This chain uses TRBV2 with TRBJ2-5, with TRBD1 as a possible D gene (6 bases). This CDR3 is 12 amino acids long. Per the germline V gene, CDR1 is SNHLY and CDR2 is FYNNEI. The ends were cut back, 6 bases at V and 3 bases at J, with 8 bases in the middle. The CDR3 loop reads CASRAGEETQYF. As DNA, the CDR3 is TGTGCCAGCAGGGCAGGGGAAGAGACCCAGTACTTC.

The V and J genes are TRBV12-5 and TRBJ2-2; the D gene is possibly TRBD2 (5 bases). Looked up from germline, CDR1 is LGHNT and CDR2 is FRNRAP. Trimming took off 8 bases at V and 0 bases at J, with 10 bases between the two ends. The CDR3 extends over 14 amino acids. DNA of the CDR3: TGTGCTAGTAACTCGGGAACGAACACCGGGGAGCTGTTTTTT. Residues: CASNSGTNTGELFF.

V is TRBV6-9 and J is TRBJ1-1, with D unresolved. Per the germline V gene, CDR1 is MNHGY and CDR2 is SVAAGI. Trimming shortened V by 4 bases and J by 0 bases, and 12 bases separated the two germline ends. This CDR3 spans 15 amino acids. DNA of the CDR3: TGTGCCAGCAGTTCCCTCGGCGGGCTGAACACTGAAGCTTTCTTT. It is translated as CASSSLGGLNTEAFF.

This clone is a singleton in its sample. This rearrangement joins TRBV11-2 to TRBJ1-3; tentative D call: TRBD1 (6 bases). Trimming pared 2 bases from V and 2 bases from J, leaving 7 bases between. Germline V gives CDR1 SGHAT, CDR2 FQNNGV. The CDR3 contains 14 residues. The CDR3 DNA sequence: TGTGCCAGCAGCTTATCAGGGGCTGGAAACACCATATATTTT. Translation gives CASSLSGAGNTIYF.

The CDR3 here is CASSEINRVREQYF. The CDR3 region has the DNA TGTGCCAGCAGTGAAATAAACAGGGTCCGCGAGCAGTACTTC. The chain combines TRBV6-1 with TRBJ2-7, with D perhaps TRBD1 (6 bases). The germline V and J ends were trimmed by 2 bases and 6 bases, with 14 bases remaining between them. The germline V gene has CDR1 MNHNS and CDR2 SASEGT. The CDR3 extends over 14 amino acids.

This rearrangement joins TRBV28 to TRBJ1-4; D uncertain. V dropped 3 bases and J dropped 4 bases, with 15 bases sitting between them. From germline, CDR1 is MDHEN and CDR2 SYDVKM. This CDR3 has 16 residues. CDR3 protein: CASSFIRQRINEKLFF. In nucleotides, the CDR3 is TGTGCCAGCAGTTTTATCAGGCAGCGAATTAATGAAAAACTGTTTTTT.

The chain carries TRBV10-3 and TRBJ1-1, with no clear D. V lost 2 bases to trimming and J lost 6 bases, with 10 bases between them. The CDR3 consists of 13 residues. The V gene's germline CDR1 is ENHRY and CDR2 SYGVKD. CDR3 DNA sequence: TGTGCCATCAGTGAGATTACAGAATCTGAAGCTTTCTTT. It is translated as CAISEITESEAFF.

This clone was seen just once. The chain employs TRBV5-4 and TRBJ1-1, with 10 bases lining up with TRBD1. V shed 3 bases, J shed 1 base, and the junction held 3 bases outside the gene matches. The CDR3 is made up of 15 amino acids. Germline V gene sequence: CDR1 SGHNT, CDR2 YYREEE (reference sequence). In DNA form, the CDR3 reads TGTGCCAGCAGCTGGGGACAGGGGAAGAACACTGAAGCTTTCTTT. This codes for CASSWGQGKNTEAFF. Complete variable domain (other parts from reference TRBV5-4 and TRBJ1-1): ETGVTQSPTHLIKTRGQQVTLRCSSQSGHNTVSWYQQALGQGPQFIFQYYREEENGRGNFPPRFSGLQFPNYSSELNVNALELDDSALYLCASSWGQGKNTEAFFGQGTRLTVV.

This clone has only one observation. The chain employs TRBV9 and TRBJ1-6; no definite D call. There are 14 residues in the CDR3. CDR1 and CDR2 (germline): SGDLS, YYNGEE. V shed 2 bases and J shed 4 bases, with 7 bases lying between them. The CDR3 protein is CASSVLEYNSPLHF. The CDR3 DNA sequence: TGTGCCAGCAGCGTCCTAGAATATAATTCACCCCTCCACTTT.

The chain is built from TRBV30 and TRBJ1-1; TRBD1 agrees at 8 bases. Trimming cost V 1 base and J 5 bases; bases outside gene matches: 3. The V gene's germline CDR1 is GTSNPN and CDR2 SVGIG (reference sequence). This CDR3 spans 13 amino acids. CDR3 sequence (DNA): TGTGCCTGGAGTGGGACAGGGCAAACTGAAGCTTTCTTT. It translates to CAWSGTGQTEAFF.

The chain is built from TRBV14 and TRBJ2-4; 9 bases agree with TRBD1. The CDR3 has 13 amino acids. Per the germline V gene, CDR1 is SGHDN and CDR2 is FVKESK. The ends lost 2 bases at V and 15 bases at J; junction bases unmatched: 8. CDR3 sequence (DNA): TGTGCCAGCAGCCAACTTTTACAGGGGGCGCGGTACTTC. This gives the protein CASSQLLQGARYF.

The chain uses TRBV19 and TRBJ2-7; 10 bases map to TRBD2. Trimming took 5 bases from V and 3 from J; bases not matched to a gene: 4. The CDR3 covers 14 residues. Germline assignment: CDR1 LNHDA and CDR2 SQIVND (reference sequence). As DNA, the CDR3 is TGTGCCAGTAGTTTGCTAGCGGGAGTCTACGAGCAGTACTTC. This gives the protein CASSLLAGVYEQYF.

This clone has only one observation. J is TRBJ2-7 and V is TRBV10-2; 11 bases agree with TRBD2. Germline trimming cut 6 bases from V and 6 bases from J; bases unmatched to any gene: 7. The CDR3 has 14 residues. CDR1 is WSHSY, CDR2 SAAADI, per germline. CDR3 region: CASRTSGGWGEQYF. CDR3 bases: TGCGCCAGCAGAACTAGCGGGGGTTGGGGCGAGCAGTACTTC.

This clone was found a few times. The rearrangement joins TRBV2 to TRBJ1-5; 9 bases align to TRBD1. V was pared by 8 bases and J by 4 bases, with 9 bases of the junction left unmatched. The CDR3 consists of 15 residues. Germline values: CDR1 SNHLY, CDR2 FYNNEI. Here the CDR3 reads CASGRDRERNQPQHF. The CDR3 DNA follows: TGTGCCAGCGGACGGGACAGGGAGAGAAATCAGCCCCAGCATTTT.